A selection of T cell receptor beta chains follows, all from one sample in a study of cytomegalovirus exposure and HLA in healthy donors. The protocol was immunoSEQ multiplex PCR, while the TCRdb copy is restricted to in-frame clones and leaves out a portion. The sample shows roughly 200,000 clones, roughly 70% of them seen only once. Sequencing was carried out using PBMCs. The receptors were sampled from a male donor in good health and CMV-seronegative. Each CDR3 is given with its conserved first and last residue. A D gene is named only where the DNA matches it firmly. Only some rows state a clone size, as once, few, many or a class for expanded clones.

>TRBJ1-5|NA|TRBD1|TRBV27|17
CASPRDRGRPGNQPQHF
TGTGCCAGCCCGAGGGACAGGGGGCGCCCCGGCAATCAGCCCCAGCATTTT
>TRBJ2-7|NA|NA|TRBV15|13
CATSRDIGRKQYF
TGTGCCACCAGCAGAGATATAGGGAGAAAGCAGTACTTC
>TRBJ1-5|NA|NA|TRBV7-8|16
CASSSSTGGASQPQHF
TGTGCCAGCAGCTCCTCGACGGGGGGGGCAAGTCAGCCCCAGCATTTT
>TRBJ1-5|NA|TRBD1|TRBV19|15
CASSMTGLSNQPQHF
TGTGCCAGTAGTATGACAGGGTTGAGCAATCAGCCCCAGCATTTT
>TRBJ1-5|few|NA|TRBV28|16
CASFSTGGKGNQPQHF
TGTGCCAGCTTTTCCACGGGGGGGAAGGGCAATCAGCCCCAGCATTTT
>TRBJ1-2|few|NA|TRBV19|14
CASSTGLGANGYTF
TGTGCCAGTAGTACGGGATTGGGGGCCAATGGCTACACCTTC
>TRBJ2-7|NA|TRBD2|TRBV7-6|15
CASSLVGGRALEQYF
TGTGCCAGCAGCTTAGTTGGCGGGAGGGCCTTAGAGCAGTACTTC
>TRBJ2-1|NA|TRBD2|TRBV27|15
CASSWGLAGGGEQFF
TGTGCCAGCAGTTGGGGACTAGCGGGAGGTGGTGAGCAGTTCTTC
>TRBJ2-3|NA|NA|TRBV4-1|16
CASSSGGRGRADTQYF
TGCGCCAGCAGCTCAGGGGGCAGGGGGAGGGCAGATACGCAGTATTTT
>TRBJ1-5|NA|NA|TRBV7-8|16
CASSFYRVMGNQPQHF
TGTGCCAGCAGCTTTTACAGGGTAATGGGTAATCAGCCCCAGCATTTT
>TRBJ2-5|NA|TRBD1|TRBV11-1|19
CASSLGYYRGRAEGETQYF
TGTGCCAGCAGCTTGGGTTATTACAGGGGAAGGGCGGAAGGAGAGACCCAGTACTTC
>TRBJ2-3|NA|TRBD2|TRBV4-3|14
CASSQGLATDTQYF
TGCGCCAGCAGCCAGGGACTAGCGACAGATACGCAGTATTTT
>TRBJ2-1|NA|TRBD2|TRBV11-2|15
CASSWTGGPPNEQFF
TGTGCCAGCAGCTGGACGGGAGGGCCTCCTAATGAGCAGTTCTTC
>TRBJ2-3|NA|NA|TRBV6-5|13
CASSSLGGDTQYF
TGTGCCAGCAGCTCCCTAGGCGGTGATACGCAGTATTTT
>TRBJ1-5|few|NA|TRBV7-6|13
CASSPTENQPQHF
TGTGCCAGCAGCCCAACAGAAAATCAGCCCCAGCATTTT